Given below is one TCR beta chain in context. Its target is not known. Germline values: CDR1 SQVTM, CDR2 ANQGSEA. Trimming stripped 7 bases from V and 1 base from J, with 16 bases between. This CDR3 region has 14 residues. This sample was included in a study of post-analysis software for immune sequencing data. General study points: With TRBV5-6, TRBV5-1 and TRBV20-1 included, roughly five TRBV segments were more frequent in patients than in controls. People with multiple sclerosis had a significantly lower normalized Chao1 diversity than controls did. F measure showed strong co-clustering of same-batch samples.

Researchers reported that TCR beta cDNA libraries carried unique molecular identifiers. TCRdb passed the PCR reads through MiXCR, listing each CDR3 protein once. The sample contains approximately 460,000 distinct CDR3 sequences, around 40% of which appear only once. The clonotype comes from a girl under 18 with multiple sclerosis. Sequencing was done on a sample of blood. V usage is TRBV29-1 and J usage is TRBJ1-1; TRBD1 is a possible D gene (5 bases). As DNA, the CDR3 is TGCAGCGGCCGGGACCCAAGAAGGAACACTGAAGCTTTCTTT. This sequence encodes CSGRDPRRNTEAFF.